This T cell receptor beta chain came from a study of OX40 agonist ivuxolimab in advanced cancers. Study details: Ivuxolimab doses were 0.01, 0.1, 0.3, 1.5, 3 or 10 mg/kg every 2 weeks.

This table comes from immunoSEQ multiplex PCR, and its TCRdb copy is limited to in-frame clones, with some not included. This sample has around 70,000 clones, with 83% found just once. Study-level points and caveats: Both blood CD4+ and CD8+ T cells showed clonal growth by week 6 at 0.1 to 3.0 mg/kg. Normalized T-cell clonal expansion was also low in some nonresponders.

The V gene end was trimmed by 3 bases and the J gene end by 3 bases; junction bases not matched to a gene: 5. The CDR3 is 14 residues long. Germline V lookup: CDR1 LNHDA, CDR2 SQIVND (reference sequence). In regard to this clone: Antigen specificity is unknown.

The V and J genes are TRBV19 and TRBJ2-7, with 7 bases that match TRBD1. The specimen comprised CD4+ or CD8+ T cells sorted from blood, sampled in a trial of the OX40 agonist ivuxolimab. This receptor was identified in an adult with an advanced solid tumor such as melanoma, head and neck, liver or kidney cancer. The chain's CDR3 is CASSIARGNYEQYF. The CDR3 DNA is TGTGCCAGTAGTATCGCCAGGGGGAACTACGAGCAGTACTTC.